The 8 T cell receptor beta chains presented below share a single source sample, sequenced in a study of long-term antiretroviral therapy in people with HIV. Survey-level immunoSEQ v3.0 assays were run. Profiled with immunoSEQ multiplex PCR; TCRdb holds only in-frame clones, not every one. The table shows 11,000 or so clones, with around 80% occurring only once. The sequencing used unsorted PBMCs, collected 1.2 years after starting antiretroviral therapy. These receptors all stem from a man between 40 and 49 years old with HIV.

The gene calls are TRBV5-1 and TRBJ2-7, with D tentatively TRBD1 (5 bases). The CDR3 extends over 16 amino acids. Between the trimmed V and J ends, which lost 4 bases and 4 bases, there was a span of 21 bases. Germline CDR1 is SGHRS and CDR2 is YFSETQ. The CDR3 region is CASSLLFGHLRYEQYF. For the CDR3, the DNA is TGCGCCAGCAGCCTCCTCTTCGGACACCTCCGATACGAGCAGTACTTC.

The genes are TRBV5-4 and TRBJ2-3; D might be TRBD1 or TRBD2, each matching 6 bases. Germline CDR1 and CDR2: SGHNT and YYREEE (reference sequence). V was clipped by 4 bases and J by 4 bases, with 16 bases between them. This CDR3 region has 15 residues. CDR3 DNA: TGTGCCAGCAGCCCACAGGGAGGATCCGCAGATACGCAGTATTTT. Its protein is CASSPQGGSADTQYF.

The gene calls are TRBV15 and TRBJ1-2; D is uncertain. The CDR3 runs to 16 residues. Trimming took off 0 bases at V and 8 bases at J, with 19 bases between the two ends. Germline CDR1 is LNHNV and CDR2 is YYDKDF (reference sequence). In nucleotides, the CDR3 is TGTGCCACCAGCAGAGACCCTACCCCCGGGCCCCTGGGCTACACCTTC. Translation: CATSRDPTPGPLGYTF.

In DNA, the CDR3 is TGTGCCAGCAGCGTAGGGACAGGGGGGAACTACGAGCAGTACTTC. It is translated as CASSVGTGGNYEQYF. The gene calls are TRBV9 and TRBJ2-7; TRBD1 aligns across 10 bases. Trimming at V came to 0 bases and at J to 3 bases, leaving 3 bases not matched to a gene. Germline CDR1 and CDR2: SGDLS and YYNGEE. There are 15 residues in the CDR3.

Here the CDR3 reads CASSWGGGGTGGYTF. The CDR3 coding sequence is TGTGCCAGCAGCTGGGGAGGGGGCGGTACTGGTGGCTACACCTTC. The rearrangement links TRBV5-6 to TRBJ1-2; 7 nucleotides match TRBD1. With V trimmed by 3 bases and J by 7 bases, 12 bases remained unmatched. CDR1 is SGHDT and CDR2 is YYEEEE in the germline V gene. This CDR3 has 15 residues. Full variable domain (missing parts from reference TRBV5-6 and TRBJ1-2): DAGVTQSPTHLIKTRGQQVTLRCSPKSGHDTVSWYQQALGQGPQFIFQYYEEEERQRGNFPDRFSGHQFPNYSSELNVNALLLGDSALYLCASSWGGGGTGGYTFGSGTRLTVV.

V usage is TRBV28 and J usage is TRBJ2-7; 10 positions agree with TRBD2. The CDR3 covers 17 residues. Trimming cost V 3 bases and J 0 bases; bases outside gene matches: 8. Germline lookup yields CDR1 MDHEN and CDR2 SYDVKM. DNA of the CDR3: TGTGCCAGCAGTTTTCCAATCACTAGCGGGGACTCCTACGAGCAGTACTTC. As protein: CASSFPITSGDSYEQYF.

The chain links TRBV5-1 to TRBJ2-3; the D gene is possibly TRBD2 (5 bases). The CDR3 runs 15 residues. V lost 4 bases and J 0 bases, leaving 12 bases between the germline ends. The V gene's germline CDR1 is SGHRS and CDR2 YFSETQ. The CDR3 coding sequence is TGCGCCAGCAGCCCCCAGAGGACTAGCACAGATACGCAGTATTTT. Protein: CASSPQRTSTDTQYF.

The chain uses TRBV27 and TRBJ2-6; D is unresolved. The V end lost 4 bases, the J end lost 4 bases, and 8 bases lay between the germline ends. Germline CDR1 reads MNHEY; CDR2 reads SMNVEV (reference sequence). There are 14 residues in the CDR3. The CDR3 coding sequence is TGTGCCAGCAGTTCGGTAGCAGGGGCCAACGTCCTGACTTTC. Its protein is CASSSVAGANVLTF.